This entry lists 23 T cell receptor beta chains sequenced from one sample in a study of monozygotic twins with cystic fibrosis. Using immunoSEQ multiplex PCR, the repertoire was profiled, and TCRdb retains in-frame clones only, with some absent. This sample has about 22,000 clones; more than 75% occur once, and the top ten carry 1% to 1.5%. The specimen sequenced was blood. Receptors originate from a woman in her 30s with cystic fibrosis.

V and J are TRBV11-2 and TRBJ1-3, with D maybe TRBD1 (6 bases). The germline V gene encodes CDR1 SGHAT and CDR2 FQNNGV. Trimming took 1 base from V and 2 from J, leaving 18 bases between them. The CDR3 extends over 18 amino acids. The chain's CDR3 is CASSLAQGRGATGNTIYF. The CDR3 DNA reads TGTGCCAGCAGCTTAGCCCAGGGGCGGGGGGCGACTGGAAACACCATATATTTT.

This chain connects TRBV5-1 to TRBJ1-6; tentatively, D is TRBD1 (6 bases). Trimming took off 2 bases at V and 9 bases at J, with 15 bases between the two ends. CDR3 size: 15 residues. Germline V gene data show CDR1 as SGHRS and CDR2 as YFSETQ. CDR3 in amino acids: CASSLGTTSSSPLHF. DNA of the CDR3: TGCGCCAGCAGCTTAGGGACAACTAGCAGTTCACCCCTCCACTTT.

This clone occurred a few times. The CDR3 DNA is TGCGCCAGCAGCCAAGGTAGTGACAGGAGGCAGCCCCAGCATTTT. This translates into CASSQGSDRRQPQHF. V is TRBV4-1 and J is TRBJ1-5; weak D call: TRBD1 (6 bases). Germline V gene data show CDR1 as MGHRA and CDR2 as YSYEKL. V was trimmed by 1 base and J by 7 bases, leaving 14 bases between them. The CDR3 extends over 15 amino acids.

The chain combines TRBV5-1 with TRBJ2-7; D possibly corresponds to TRBD1 (5 bases). V lost 1 base, J lost 5 bases, and 16 bases lay in between. The CDR3 contains 15 residues. Germline values: CDR1 SGHRS, CDR2 YFSETQ. In DNA form, the CDR3 reads TGCGCCAGCAGCTTGCAGGGCTCCTCAGGAGACGAGCAGTACTTC. Its translation is CASSLQGSSGDEQYF.

The V gene is TRBV7-9, the J gene TRBJ1-6; TRBD1 matches at 8 bases. In germline, CDR1 is SEHNR, CDR2 FQNEAQ (reference sequence). V lost 4 bases and J lost 8; bases outside the gene matches: 16. The length of the CDR3 is 18 residues. The CDR3 nucleotides are TGTGCCAGCAGCTCCCCGGTAGGGGACAGGAGAGGGGATTCACCCCTCCACTTT. This encodes CASSSPVGDRRGDSPLHF.

The chain employs TRBV6-5 and TRBJ2-2, with D unresolved. The CDR3 loop spans 16 amino acids. V was clipped by 0 bases and J by 7 bases, with 15 bases between them. Germline CDR1 reads MNHEY; CDR2 reads SVGAGI. The CDR3 nucleotides read TGTGCCAGCAGTTACTCCCCCTCCCAGGTGGGCGGGGAGCTGTTTTTT. It translates to CASSYSPSQVGGELFF.

The chain employs TRBV7-9 and TRBJ1-2; D call uncertain. Trimming shortened V by 0 bases and J by 7 bases, and 9 bases separated the two germline ends. This CDR3 spans 13 amino acids. Germline CDR1 reads SEHNR; CDR2 reads FQNEAQ (reference sequence). CDR3 sequence (DNA): TGTGCCAGCAGCTTAGCGCATGGTGGTGGCTACACCTTC. Amino acid sequence: CASSLAHGGGYTF.

The chain links TRBV12-2 to TRBJ2-3; the D segment call TRBD2 is taken from the table without a DNA check. TRBV12-2 is labeled a pseudogene. The CDR3 covers 15 residues. CDR3 bases: TGTGCAAGTCGAGGCTGGCGGTCTCGGACAGATACGCAGTATTTT. It yields the protein CASRGWRSRTDTQYF.

This clone was seen a few times. The CDR3 sequence: CASEGATATGELFF. The CDR3 region has the DNA TGCGCCAGCGAGGGGGCTACGGCGACCGGGGAGCTGTTTTTT. This chain links TRBV10-1 with TRBJ2-2, with 7 bases that match TRBD1. CDR1 is WNHNN, CDR2 SYGVQD, per germline (reference sequence). V was clipped by 8 bases and J by 5 bases; unmatched bases: 8. The length of the CDR3 is 14 residues.

The chain recombines TRBV19 with TRBJ1-2; D remains ambiguous. From germline, CDR1 is LNHDA and CDR2 SQIVND (reference sequence). The CDR3 runs to 15 residues. Trimming cost V 10 bases and J 1 base, with 19 bases left between them. The CDR3 spells CAIRTIGGGNYGYTF. The CDR3 coding sequence is TGTGCCATCCGAACGATAGGTGGAGGTAACTATGGCTACACCTTC.

This clone was recorded once. The chain employs TRBV2 and TRBJ2-5, with 10 bases fitting TRBD2. Looked up from germline, CDR1 is SNHLY and CDR2 is FYNNEI. This CDR3 region has 16 residues. V gave up 6 bases and J gave up 4 bases; unmatched junction bases: 11. CDR3 protein: CASRWELAGAGETQYF. As DNA, the CDR3 is TGTGCCAGCAGGTGGGAGCTAGCGGGGGCGGGAGAGACCCAGTACTTC. The complete variable domain, with remaining parts taken from reference TRBV2 and TRBJ2-5, reads EPEVTQTPSHQVTQMGQEVILRCVPISNHLYFYWYRQILGQKVEFLVSFYNNEISEKSEIFDDQFSVERPDGSNFTLKIRSTKLEDSAMYFCASRWELAGAGETQYFGPGTRLLVL.

J is TRBJ2-3 and V is TRBV11-2; D gene ambiguous. V was trimmed by 5 bases and J by 4 bases, leaving 10 bases between them. From germline, CDR1 is SGHAT and CDR2 FQNNGV. This CDR3 contains 13 residues. CDR3 nucleotides: TGTGCCAGCAGCCCCGGAATCGCAGATACGCAGTATTTT. Its translation: CASSPGIADTQYF. Using reference TRBV11-2 and TRBJ2-3 for the parts outside the CDR3, the full variable domain is EAGVAQSPRYKIIEKRQSVAFWCNPISGHATLYWYQQILGQGPKLLIQFQNNGVVDDSQLPKDRFSAERLKGVDSTLKIQPAKLEDSAVYLCASSPGIADTQYFGPGTRLTVL.

The genes are TRBV9 and TRBJ2-5; no reliable D call. In germline, CDR1 is SGDLS, CDR2 YYNGEE. V gave up 2 bases and J gave up 7 bases, with 12 bases separating them. CDR3 length equals 13 residues. The CDR3 reads CASSVVEVATQYF. CDR3 coding DNA: TGTGCCAGCAGCGTTGTAGAAGTAGCGACCCAGTACTTC.

The V gene is TRBV15, the J gene TRBJ1-2; the D gene is possibly TRBD1 (5 bases). Deletions cut 0 bases from V and 7 bases from J, with 9 bases between. The CDR3 consists of 13 residues. Germline CDR1 and CDR2: LNHNV and YYDKDF (reference sequence). CDR3 sequence (DNA): TGTGCCACCAGCAGAGATCTGGGGCCTGGCTACACCTTC. This gives the protein CATSRDLGPGYTF. Using reference TRBV15 and TRBJ1-2 for the parts outside the CDR3, the full variable domain is DAMVIQNPRYQVTQFGKPVTLSCSQTLNHNVMYWYQQKSSQAPKLLFHYYDKDFNNEADTPDNFQSRRPNTSFCFLDIRSPGLGDTAMYLCATSRDLGPGYTFGSGTRLTVV.

This chain links TRBV9 with TRBJ2-7; D is uncertain. The CDR3 spans 14 residues. Germline CDR1 reads SGDLS; CDR2 reads YYNGEE. V gave up 0 bases and J gave up 2 bases, with 9 bases separating them. The CDR3 is CASSVGPSAYEQYF. The CDR3 bases are TGTGCCAGCAGCGTAGGGCCTTCGGCCTACGAGCAGTACTTC. Supplemented by reference TRBV9 and TRBJ2-7, the full variable domain reads DSGVTQTPKHLITATGQRVTLRCSPRSGDLSVYWYQQSLDQGLQFLIQYYNGEERAKGNILERFSAQQFPDLHSELNLSSLELGDSALYFCASSVGPSAYEQYFGPGTRLTVT.

The chain recombines TRBV2 with TRBJ2-7; maybe TRBD2 (6 bases). The germline V gene has CDR1 SNHLY and CDR2 FYNNEI. CDR3 length: 15 residues. Trimming removed 4 bases from V and 4 bases from J, with 17 bases in between. The CDR3 sequence: CASSALMGLIYEQYF. The CDR3 bases are TGTGCCAGCAGTGCCTTGATGGGACTGATTTACGAGCAGTACTTC.

The chain carries TRBV4-1 and TRBJ1-4, with TRBD1 as a possible D gene (6 bases). Germline assignment: CDR1 MGHRA and CDR2 YSYEKL. Trimming removed 4 bases from V and 0 bases from J, with 12 bases in between. The CDR3 sequence is 16 residues long. Written as DNA, the CDR3 is TGCGCCAGCAGCCGGGACATCGCGACAACTAATGAAAAACTGTTTTTT. Translating gives CASSRDIATTNEKLFF.

This rearrangement joins TRBV2 to TRBJ1-2; D unresolved. The CDR3 consists of 12 residues. Deletions cut 6 bases from V and 4 bases from J, with 9 bases between. The germline V gene has CDR1 SNHLY and CDR2 FYNNEI. CDR3 amino acids: CASRRLFYGYTF. CDR3 nucleotide sequence: TGTGCCAGCAGGAGGCTTTTCTATGGCTACACCTTC. Complete variable domain (other parts from reference TRBV2 and TRBJ1-2): EPEVTQTPSHQVTQMGQEVILRCVPISNHLYFYWYRQILGQKVEFLVSFYNNEISEKSEIFDDQFSVERPDGSNFTLKIRSTKLEDSAMYFCASRRLFYGYTFGSGTRLTVV.

This sequence joins TRBV29-1 and TRBJ2-5; 10 bases fit TRBD1. Per germline, CDR1 SQVTM and CDR2 ANQGSEA. V trimming: 5 bases; J trimming: 5 bases; junction bases outside the gene matches: 2. CDR3 size: 12 residues. CDR3 sequence: CSVKDRGETQYF. The CDR3 nucleotides are TGCAGCGTTAAGGACAGGGGGGAGACCCAGTACTTC.

The chain recombines TRBV29-1 with TRBJ1-1; D not certain. V dropped 2 bases and J dropped 2 bases, with 9 bases sitting between them. This CDR3 has 13 residues. Germline V gives CDR1 SQVTM, CDR2 ANQGSEA. CDR3 sequence (DNA): TGCAGCGTTGAAAGGCAGGCCAACACTGAAGCTTTCTTT. Amino acids: CSVERQANTEAFF.

The J gene is TRBJ1-4, the V gene TRBV6-5, with TRBD1 matching 7 bases. CDR3 size: 15 residues. Germline CDR1 reads MNHEY; CDR2 reads SVGAGI. Losses at the gene ends were 6 bases for V and 4 bases for J; bases not matched to a gene: 8. The CDR3 region is CASSRRTGRNEKLFF. The CDR3 DNA reads as TGTGCCAGCAGCCGAAGGACAGGTCGTAATGAAAAACTGTTTTTT.

This chain joins TRBV4-1 and TRBJ2-5; 9 bases map to TRBD2. After removal of 0 bases from V and 6 bases from J, the junction contained 8 bases not matched to a gene. The CDR3 runs to 16 residues. Per the germline V gene, CDR1 is MGHRA and CDR2 is YSYEKL. CDR3 DNA sequence: TGCGCCAGCAGCCAAGAACTTGCTAGCGGGGTTAAGACCCAGTACTTC. Translated: CASSQELASGVKTQYF.

This clone was observed a single time. At the DNA level, this CDR3 is encoded by other sequences in the same sample as well. This rearrangement joins TRBV5-1 to TRBJ2-5; TRBD1 is a possible D gene (6 bases). In germline, CDR1 is SGHRS, CDR2 YFSETQ. The CDR3 contains 14 residues. Trimming cost V 2 bases and J 2 bases, with 10 bases left between them. CDR3 loop: CASSFRTVQETQYF. The CDR3 DNA is TGCGCCAGCAGCTTCAGGACAGTGCAAGAGACCCAGTACTTC.